The 10 T cell receptor beta chains below come from one sample, sequenced in a study of T cell responses to AZD1222 COVID-19 vaccine. Generated by immunoSEQ multiplex PCR, the TCRdb table keeps only in-frame clones and is missing some. The sample includes fewer than 200,000 clones, roughly 89% seen only once; the top ten take less than 1.3%. The source was peripheral blood, collected 28 days after the second AZD1222 dose. Source of these receptors: an adult who received the AZD1222 COVID-19 vaccine.

The chain recombines TRBV2 with TRBJ1-4; no definite D call. CDR3 length: 13 amino acids. The ends were cut back, 8 bases at V and 4 bases at J, with 11 bases in the middle. CDR1 is SNHLY and CDR2 is FYNNEI in the germline V gene. CDR3 DNA: TGTGCCAGCGAGGAGGCGGGTAATGAAAAACTGTTTTTT. This codes for CASEEAGNEKLFF.

This clone was detected only a few times. For the CDR3, the DNA is TGTGCCTGGGGGACAGGGTTAGGGAATCAGCCCCAGCATTTT. It specifies CAWGTGLGNQPQHF. The genes are TRBV30 and TRBJ1-5, with TRBD1 matching 9 bases. The V gene end was trimmed by 5 bases and the J gene end by 4 bases; junction bases not matched to a gene: 6. CDR1 is GTSNPN, CDR2 SVGIG, per germline (reference sequence). The CDR3 extends over 14 amino acids.

This rearrangement joins TRBV4-1 to TRBJ1-6; 8 bases agree with TRBD1. Trimming removed 4 bases from V and 5 bases from J; junction bases left unmatched: 7. The germline V gene encodes CDR1 MGHRA and CDR2 YSYEKL. The CDR3 length is 16 residues. DNA for the CDR3: TGCGCCAGCAGCCGTGACCGGGACAGGAATAATTCACCCCTCCACTTT. It yields the protein CASSRDRDRNNSPLHF.

The chain employs TRBV19 and TRBJ1-2, with D possibly being TRBD1 (5 bases). Germline values: CDR1 LNHDA, CDR2 SQIVND (reference sequence). This CDR3 contains 14 residues. V was cut by 7 bases and J by 4 bases, with 16 bases left in between. CDR3 nucleotide sequence: TGTGCCAGTACAACCAGGACACCCCCCTATGGCTACACCTTC. It encodes CASTTRTPPYGYTF.

V is TRBV5-4 and J is TRBJ1-3, with a weak D call TRBD1 (6 bases). The ends were cut back, 4 bases at V and 4 bases at J, with 18 bases in the middle. The CDR3 covers 16 residues. Germline V gene lookup returns CDR1 SGHNT and CDR2 YYREEE (reference sequence). CDR3 in DNA: TGTGCCAGCAGCCAGGGGTCCCCCAGCGAAGGAAACACCATATATTTT. This codes for CASSQGSPSEGNTIYF.

V and J are TRBV2 and TRBJ2-1; D perhaps matches TRBD2 (6 bases). Between the trimmed V and J ends, which lost 6 bases and 6 bases, there was a span of 15 bases. Germline V gives CDR1 SNHLY, CDR2 FYNNEI. The CDR3 is 14 residues long. Here the CDR3 DNA reads TGTGCCAGCAGGGGGGGAGGCCTTTCCAATGAGCAGTTCTTC. This codes for CASRGGGLSNEQFF. Variable domain in full (rest from reference TRBV2 and TRBJ2-1): EPEVTQTPSHQVTQMGQEVILRCVPISNHLYFYWYRQILGQKVEFLVSFYNNEISEKSEIFDDQFSVERPDGSNFTLKIRSTKLEDSAMYFCASRGGGLSNEQFFGPGTRLTVL.

DNA of the CDR3: TGTGCCAGCAGCTACCGACTAGCGGGGGGTATGGAGGAGCAGTACTTC. Translated, it gives CASSYRLAGGMEEQYF. This chain joins TRBV5-8 and TRBJ2-7; 13 bases are shared with TRBD2. CDR1 and CDR2 from the germline V gene are SGHTS and YDEGEE. The V segment lost 3 bases and the J segment 7 bases; nucleotides outside the gene matches: 10. This CDR3 is 16 amino acids long.

The V gene is TRBV5-1, the J gene TRBJ1-1; TRBD1 might be the D (5 bases). Trimming took off 0 bases at V and 0 bases at J, with 15 bases between the two ends. The CDR3 runs to 17 residues. The V gene's germline CDR1 is SGHRS and CDR2 YFSETQ. This CDR3 is CASSLVPARGVNTEAFF. CDR3 nucleotide sequence: TGCGCCAGCAGCTTGGTTCCAGCAAGAGGGGTGAACACTGAAGCTTTCTTT.

The genes are TRBV4-2 and TRBJ2-2; 13 nucleotides line up with TRBD2. J lost 6 bases, V lost 2 bases, and 9 bases had no gene match. Germline CDR1 is LGHNA and CDR2 is YNFKEQ. The CDR3 contains 18 residues. The CDR3 spells CASSQRLAGGQGAGELFF. The CDR3 DNA reads as TGTGCCAGCAGCCAAAGACTAGCGGGGGGCCAGGGGGCCGGGGAGCTGTTTTTT.

DNA of the CDR3: TGTGCCAGCAGCCAATTAACGGACACCCGAGGGCGGCCCCAGCATTTT. Protein sequence: CASSQLTDTRGRPQHF. J is TRBJ1-5 and V is TRBV5-5; perhaps TRBD1 as D (5 bases). Germline CDR1 SGHKS, CDR2 YYEKEE (reference sequence). This CDR3 is built from 16 residues. The germline V and J ends were trimmed by 4 bases and 9 bases, with 23 bases remaining between them.